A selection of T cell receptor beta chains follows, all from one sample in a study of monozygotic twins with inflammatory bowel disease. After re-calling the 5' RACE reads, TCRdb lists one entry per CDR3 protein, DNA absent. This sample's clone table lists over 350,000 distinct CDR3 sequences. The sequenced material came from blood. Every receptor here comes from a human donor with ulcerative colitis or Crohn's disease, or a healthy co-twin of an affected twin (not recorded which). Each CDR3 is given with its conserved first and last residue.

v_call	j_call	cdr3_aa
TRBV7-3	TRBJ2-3	CASSFSRGSSTDTQYF
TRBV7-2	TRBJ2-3	CASSPLAGLPTDTQYF
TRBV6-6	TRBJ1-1	CASSYSIVVAEAFF
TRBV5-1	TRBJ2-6	CASSPRTSPGANVLTF
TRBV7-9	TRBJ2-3	CASSPGRSGGMQYF
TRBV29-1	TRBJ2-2	CSVEGTPTNTGELFF
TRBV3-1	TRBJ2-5	CASSLVTGIQETQYF
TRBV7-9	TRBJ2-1	CASSERESSYNEQFF
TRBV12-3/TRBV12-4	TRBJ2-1	CASSFSSNEQFF
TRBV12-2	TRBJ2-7	CASRLEGPLGHYEQYF
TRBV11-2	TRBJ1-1	CASSFSGTWAVPFF
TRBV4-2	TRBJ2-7	CASSPPTRRLYYEQYF
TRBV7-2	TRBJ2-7	CASSSRYLIEQYF
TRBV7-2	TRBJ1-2	CASSLEGVNYGYTF
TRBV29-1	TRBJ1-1	CSVAAWQANTEAFF
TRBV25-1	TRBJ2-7	CASSTPTASGHEQYF
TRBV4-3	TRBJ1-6	CASSQERGVSPLHF
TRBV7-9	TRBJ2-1	CASSLGLAGGPNEQFF
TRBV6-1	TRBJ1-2	CATTRDRGGYGYTF
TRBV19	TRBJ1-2	CASRPNSDSSYGYTF
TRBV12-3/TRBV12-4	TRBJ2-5	CASRHGEAAGETQYF
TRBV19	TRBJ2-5	CASSMARAGLREETQYF
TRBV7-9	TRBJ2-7	CASSHPLQGAISYEQYF
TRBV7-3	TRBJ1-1	CASSLRGGVTRGWTEAFF
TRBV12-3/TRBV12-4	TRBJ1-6	CASSKAGSPLHF
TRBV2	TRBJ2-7	CASSDFGRTSYEQYF
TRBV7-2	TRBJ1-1	CASSLQGRGSEAFF
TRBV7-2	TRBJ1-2	CASSNPTGGNYGYTF
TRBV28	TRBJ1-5	CASRFNQGKGDQPQHF